One and the same sample provided the 15 T cell receptor beta chains below, sequenced in a study of T cells after yellow fever vaccination. TCRdb re-analysed the 5' RACE reads in MiXCR, keeping a single row per CDR3 protein. Here the sample spans 150,000 to 200,000 distinct CDR3 sequences, about 10% being singletons. The sequences come from CD8+ T cells sorted from PBMCs, collected 15 days after the yellow fever booster vaccination. These TCRs come from a man younger than 35 who received the YFV17D yellow fever vaccine.

This clonotype occurred many times. This rearrangement joins TRBV29-1 to TRBJ2-3, with 10 positions matching TRBD2. Unmatched junction bases numbered 7, after V lost 0 bases and J lost 4 bases. This CDR3 has 16 amino acids. CDR1 and CDR2 from the germline V gene are SQVTM and ANQGSEA. CDR3 sequence: CSVEDWSGGASDTQYF. CDR3 bases: TGCAGCGTTGAAGACTGGAGCGGGGGGGCCTCAGATACGCAGTATTTT.

In this sample, this clonotype turned up a few times. CDR3 nucleotide sequence: TGCGCCAGCAGCCAAGCGGACAGGGTTCTAGAAGCTTTCTTT. As protein: CASSQADRVLEAFF. J is TRBJ1-1 and V is TRBV4-1, with 8 positions matching TRBD1. The CDR3 has 14 amino acids. The ends lost 1 base at V and 8 bases at J; junction bases unmatched: 6. Per the germline V gene, CDR1 is MGHRA and CDR2 is YSYEKL.

This clonotype came up a few times. The chain carries TRBV4-1 and TRBJ2-1; D unresolved. CDR3 length: 12 amino acids. Germline CDR1 is MGHRA and CDR2 is YSYEKL. Trimming removed 8 bases from V and 8 bases from J, with 13 bases in between. CDR3: CASGYGSYEQFF. For the CDR3, the DNA is TGCGCCAGCGGCTATGGCAGTTATGAGCAGTTCTTC.

CDR3 protein: CASWDRHSNQPQHF. In DNA form, the CDR3 reads TGTGCCAGTTGGGACAGACATAGCAATCAGCCCCAGCATTTT. The chain couples TRBV19 to TRBJ1-5, with 7 positions matching TRBD1. V trimming: 8 bases; J trimming: 0 bases; junction bases outside the gene matches: 4. The germline CDR1 and CDR2 sequences are LNHDA and SQIVND (reference sequence). The CDR3 length is 14 residues.

This clonotype occurred a few times. The rearrangement joins TRBV27 to TRBJ2-3, with D possibly being TRBD2 (6 bases). The length of the CDR3 is 16 residues. Trimming left V 6 bases short and J 1 base short, with 17 bases between. In germline, CDR1 is MNHEY, CDR2 SMNVEV (reference sequence). CDR3 sequence: CASSPGSGGGTDTQYF. CDR3 in DNA: TGTGCCAGCAGCCCAGGGAGTGGCGGGGGCACAGATACGCAGTATTTT.

This clonotype was counted only a few times. The V and J genes are TRBV19 and TRBJ2-2; the D gene is possibly TRBD2 (5 bases). This CDR3 is 15 amino acids long. V shed 7 bases and J shed 1 base, with 13 bases lying between them. In germline, CDR1 is LNHDA, CDR2 SQIVND (reference sequence). The CDR3 coding sequence is TGTGCCAGTAAGCCCTACCGGGGGAACACCGGGGAGCTGTTTTTT. Protein: CASKPYRGNTGELFF.

This chain uses TRBV9 with TRBJ2-7, with 9 bases that match TRBD2. Trimming took 4 bases from V and 5 from J; bases not matched to a gene: 10. The germline gives CDR1 SGDLS, CDR2 YYNGEE. The CDR3 has 15 amino acids. Here the CDR3 DNA reads TGTGCCAGCAGCCTGGGACTAGCAGGAGTCCACGAGCAGTACTTC. This translates into CASSLGLAGVHEQYF.

There are a few counts of this clonotype. This chain connects TRBV11-2 to TRBJ2-1; 9 nucleotides match TRBD2. Germline lookup yields CDR1 SGHAT and CDR2 FQNNGV. V dropped 5 bases and J dropped 12; count of bases not matched to a gene: 17. CDR3 length: 16 amino acids. The CDR3 DNA is TGTGCCAGCAGCAGGAGCCGGCGGGGGGGCTTTTTCGGGCAGTTCTTC. Protein: CASSRSRRGGFFGQFF. The whole variable domain, filled in from reference TRBV11-2 and TRBJ2-1, reads EAGVAQSPRYKIIEKRQSVAFWCNPISGHATLYWYQQILGQGPKLLIQFQNNGVVDDSQLPKDRFSAERLKGVDSTLKIQPAKLEDSAVYLCASSRSRRGGFFGQFFGPGTRLTVL.

This clonotype was observed at least ten times. The CDR3 bases are TGTGCCAGCTTATGGGGACCCAGGACGCAGTATTTT. This translates into CASLWGPRTQYF. The chain employs TRBV6-1 and TRBJ2-3; D could derive from TRBD1 or TRBD2 (5 bases each). This CDR3 has 12 amino acids. The germline CDR1 and CDR2 sequences are MNHNS and SASEGT. V gave up 8 bases and J gave up 9 bases, with 15 bases separating them.

The rearrangement uses TRBV9 and TRBJ1-1, with D maybe TRBD1 (6 bases). This CDR3 is built from 14 residues. CDR1 and CDR2 from the germline V gene are SGDLS and YYNGEE. V was clipped by 4 bases and J by 2 bases, with 12 bases between them. This CDR3 reads CASSSGVGNTEAFF. The CDR3 nucleotides read TGTGCCAGCAGCTCAGGGGTAGGAAACACTGAAGCTTTCTTT.

The genes are TRBV7-2 and TRBJ1-4, with D unclear. The germline gives CDR1 SGHTA, CDR2 FQGNSA. V was clipped by 2 bases and J by 7 bases, with 5 bases between them. This CDR3 has 12 residues. CDR3 sequence: CASSLSGEKLFF. The CDR3 DNA reads as TGTGCCAGCAGCTTATCCGGTGAAAAACTGTTTTTT.

This chain joins TRBV6-5 and TRBJ2-7; TRBD2 is a possible D gene (7 bases). There are 14 residues in the CDR3. V lost 6 bases and J 0 bases, leaving 12 bases between the germline ends. Germline-derived CDR1 and CDR2 are MNHEY and SVGAGI. This CDR3 is CASRGGDDSYEQYF. In nucleotides, the CDR3 is TGTGCCAGCAGAGGGGGGGACGACTCCTACGAGCAGTACTTC.

In this sample, this clonotype turned up a few times. The CDR3 DNA is TGTGCCAGCAGCTTCAGCGGGCTAGCGGTTAAAGAGACCCAGTACTTC. Its translation: CASSFSGLAVKETQYF. The chain links TRBV7-2 to TRBJ2-5; TRBD2 aligns across 7 bases. CDR3 length: 16 residues. The trim removed 3 bases at V and 3 bases at J, leaving 10 bases unmatched. Germline V gene data show CDR1 as SGHTA and CDR2 as FQGNSA.

The chain couples TRBV7-8 to TRBJ2-1, with 7 bases identical to TRBD1. The CDR3 sequence is 14 residues long. The V segment lost 2 bases and the J segment 5 bases; nucleotides outside the gene matches: 3. Germline CDR1 is SGHVS and CDR2 is FQNEAQ. The CDR3 DNA reads TGTGCCAGCAGCTTAAGGACAGGAAACAATGAGCAGTTCTTC. This translates into CASSLRTGNNEQFF. The whole variable domain, filled in from reference TRBV7-8 and TRBJ2-1, reads GAGVSQSPRYKVAKRGQDVALRCDPISGHVSLFWYQQALGQGPEFLTYFQNEAQLDKSGLPSDRFFAERPEGSVSTLKIQRTQQEDSAVYLCASSLRTGNNEQFFGPGTRLTVL.

This clonotype was found a few times. This sequence joins TRBV7-6 and TRBJ2-1; 8 bases are a match to TRBD1. From germline, CDR1 is SGHVS and CDR2 FNYEAQ. The CDR3 loop spans 12 amino acids. Trimming cost V 11 bases and J 3 bases; bases outside gene matches: 3. The CDR3 spells CASQGVYNEQFF. Written as DNA, the CDR3 is TGTGCCTCACAGGGGGTCTACAATGAGCAGTTCTTC. The complete variable domain, with remaining parts taken from reference TRBV7-6 and TRBJ2-1, reads GAGVSQSPRYKVTKRGQDVALRCDPISGHVSLYWYRQALGQGPEFLTYFNYEAQQDKSGLPNDRFSAERPEGSISTLTIQRTEQRDSAMYRCASQGVYNEQFFGPGTRLTVL.